Presented here are 13 T cell receptor beta chains from one specimen sequenced in a study of control samples from healthy donors and cancer patients. Sequenced by immunoSEQ multiplex PCR; TCRdb stores in-frame clones only, minus some. The repertoire holds approximately 100,000 clones, with 80% to 90% as singletons. What was sequenced was blood. The receptors here all came from a woman between 50 and 59 years old in good health.

The chain uses TRBV19 and TRBJ2-1, with 7 bases aligning to TRBD1. The CDR3 contains 15 residues. Germline CDR1 is LNHDA and CDR2 is SQIVND (reference sequence). J was trimmed by 4 bases and V by 6 bases; bases with no gene match: 9. The CDR3 sequence: CASSRTGTPYNEQFF. The DNA of the CDR3 is TGTGCCAGTAGCCGGACAGGAACACCATACAATGAGCAGTTCTTC.

This sequence joins TRBV5-4 and TRBJ2-5; either TRBD1 or TRBD2 may supply D (5 bases each). V lost 2 bases, J lost 3 bases, and 29 bases lay in between. This CDR3 contains 20 residues. The V gene's germline CDR1 is SGHNT and CDR2 YYREEE (reference sequence). CDR3 amino acids: CASSFAPGAYRGSNEETQYF. The DNA of the CDR3 is TGTGCCAGCAGCTTTGCACCCGGGGCCTACCGGGGCTCAAATGAAGAGACCCAGTACTTC.

The chain recombines TRBV9 with TRBJ2-2; no clear D gene. Trimming removed 4 bases from V and 6 bases from J, with 13 bases in between. The CDR3 runs to 14 residues. Germline assignment: CDR1 SGDLS and CDR2 YYNGEE. The CDR3 loop is CASSPYLEAGELFF. DNA for the CDR3: TGTGCCAGCAGCCCCTACCTCGAAGCCGGGGAGCTGTTTTTT.

The chain carries TRBV7-2 and TRBJ2-7; 11 bases are a match to TRBD2. Germline V gene sequence: CDR1 SGHTA, CDR2 FQGNSA. V lost 5 bases to trimming and J lost 4 bases; unmatched junction nucleotides: 7. The CDR3 consists of 15 residues. CDR3 sequence reads: CASSDLAGGRYEQYF. CDR3 nucleotide sequence: TGTGCCAGCAGCGATCTAGCGGGGGGCCGATACGAGCAGTACTTC.

The J gene is TRBJ1-5, the V gene TRBV4-3; no clear D. Trimming cost V 4 bases and J 2 bases, with 12 bases left between them. The CDR3 is 15 residues long. CDR1 LGHNA and CDR2 YSLEER come from the germline V gene. The chain's CDR3 is CASSPQVIGNQPQHF. The CDR3 DNA sequence: TGCGCCAGCAGCCCCCAAGTGATAGGCAATCAGCCCCAGCATTTT.

The V gene is TRBV11-3, the J gene TRBJ2-3, with D possibly TRBD1 on 5 matching bases. The V end was cut by 5 bases, the J end by 2 bases, with 14 bases between. Germline V CDR1 and CDR2: SGHNT, YENEEA. The CDR3 is 15 amino acids. CDR3 in amino acids: CASSPPGYDTDTQYF. CDR3 DNA: TGTGCCAGCAGCCCCCCAGGGTATGACACAGATACGCAGTATTTT.

This CDR3 is CASREPGGATGELFF. CDR3 DNA: TGTGCCAGCAGGGAACCAGGGGGCGCGACCGGGGAGCTGTTTTTT. V and J are TRBV25-1 and TRBJ2-2, with 8 bases aligning to TRBD1. Trimming cost V 6 bases and J 5 bases; bases outside gene matches: 8. The germline gives CDR1 MGHDK, CDR2 SYGVNS. CDR3 length equals 15 residues. Looking up the rest from reference TRBV25-1 and TRBJ2-2 gives the full variable domain: EADIYQTPRYLVIGTGKKITLECSQTMGHDKMYWYQQDPGMELHLIHYSYGVNSTEKGDLSSESTVSRIRTEHFPLTLESARPSHTSQYLCASREPGGATGELFFGEGSRLTVL.

This clone was seen a few times. The germline gene is not matched at one end of the junction; a read error may be the cause. The V call is TRBV7-3, the J call TRBJ2-1, with 9 bases fitting TRBD2. Per the germline V gene, CDR1 is SGHTA and CDR2 is FQGTGA. The length of the CDR3 is 12 residues. The CDR3 spells CASSFLGTSHVF. CDR3 coding DNA: TGTGCCAGCAGCTTCTTAGGGACTAGCCATGTCTTC.

This sequence joins TRBV29-1 and TRBJ2-5; 13 nucleotides line up with TRBD2. V was pared by 4 bases and J by 4 bases, with 0 bases of the junction left unmatched. The CDR3 runs 13 residues. Germline V gene data show CDR1 as SQVTM and CDR2 as ANQGSEA. DNA for the CDR3: TGCAGCGTTGGACTAGCGGGAGGAGAGACCCAGTACTTC. It yields the protein CSVGLAGGETQYF.

This chain uses TRBV12-3 or TRBV12-4 with TRBJ2-5; tentatively, D is TRBD1 or TRBD2 (5 bases each). There are 12 residues in the CDR3. V was cut by 6 bases and J by 4 bases, with 9 bases left in between. The CDR3 here is CASSRAGETQYF. CDR3 DNA: TGTGCCAGCAGCAGGGCGGGAGAGACCCAGTACTTC.

The chain employs TRBV5-1 and TRBJ2-7, with 7 bases lining up with TRBD1. The CDR3 covers 14 residues. Germline V CDR1 and CDR2: SGHRS, YFSETQ. The V segment lost 5 bases and the J segment 4 bases; nucleotides outside the gene matches: 9. The CDR3: CASRLRTGPYEQYV. Here the CDR3 DNA reads TGCGCCAGCAGACTCCGGACAGGTCCATACGAGCAGTACGTC.

This chain links TRBV2 with TRBJ2-4; D remains ambiguous. The V gene lost 8 bases and the J gene lost 7 bases, with 15 bases spanning the gap. CDR3 length equals 13 residues. Germline loops: CDR1 SNHLY, CDR2 FYNNEI. The CDR3 region has the DNA TGTGCCAGCCTCACCTCAGGTTGGAACATTCAGTACTTC. It specifies CASLTSGWNIQYF.

This chain connects TRBV28 to TRBJ1-6; unclear D gene. The CDR3 sequence is 12 residues long. From germline, CDR1 is MDHEN and CDR2 SYDVKM. Trimming removed 4 bases from V and 7 bases from J, with 5 bases in between. The CDR3 DNA reads as TGTGCCAGCAGTTATAACAATTCACCCCTCCACTTT. Protein product: CASSYNNSPLHF.